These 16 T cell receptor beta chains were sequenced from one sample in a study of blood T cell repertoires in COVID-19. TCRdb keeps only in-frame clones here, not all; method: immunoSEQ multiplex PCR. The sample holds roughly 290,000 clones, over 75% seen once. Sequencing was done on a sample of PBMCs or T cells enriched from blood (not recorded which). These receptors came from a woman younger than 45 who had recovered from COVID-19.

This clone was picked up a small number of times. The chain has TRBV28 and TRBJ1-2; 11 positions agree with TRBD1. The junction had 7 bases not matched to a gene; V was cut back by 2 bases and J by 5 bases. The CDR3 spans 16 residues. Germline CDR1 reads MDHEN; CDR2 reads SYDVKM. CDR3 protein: CASSLGTGGRYYGYTF. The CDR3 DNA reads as TGTGCCAGCAGTTTAGGGACAGGGGGGAGATATTATGGCTACACCTTC.

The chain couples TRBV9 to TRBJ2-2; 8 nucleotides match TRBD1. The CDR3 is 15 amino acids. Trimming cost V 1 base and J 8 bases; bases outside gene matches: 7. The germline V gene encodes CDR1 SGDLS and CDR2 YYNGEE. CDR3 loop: CASSVSGQGDGELFF. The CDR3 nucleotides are TGTGCCAGCAGCGTAAGTGGACAGGGAGATGGGGAGCTGTTTTTT.

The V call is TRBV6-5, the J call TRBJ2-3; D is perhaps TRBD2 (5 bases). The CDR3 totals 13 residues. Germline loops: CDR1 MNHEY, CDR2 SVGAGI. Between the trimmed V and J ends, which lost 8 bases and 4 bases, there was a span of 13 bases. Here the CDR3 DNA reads TGTGCCAGCGACGGACCTAGCCCAGATACGCAGTATTTT. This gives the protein CASDGPSPDTQYF.

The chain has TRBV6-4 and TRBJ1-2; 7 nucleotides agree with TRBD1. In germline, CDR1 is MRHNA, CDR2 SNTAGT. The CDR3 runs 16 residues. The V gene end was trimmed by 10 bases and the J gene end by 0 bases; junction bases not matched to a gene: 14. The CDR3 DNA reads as TGTGCCATCAGCCGGACAGGCAATTCCTCTAACTATGGCTACACCTTC. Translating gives CAISRTGNSSNYGYTF.

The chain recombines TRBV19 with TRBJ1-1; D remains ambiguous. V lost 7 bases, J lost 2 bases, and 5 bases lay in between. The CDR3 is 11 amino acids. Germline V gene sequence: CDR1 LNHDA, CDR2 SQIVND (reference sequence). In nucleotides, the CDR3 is TGTGCCAGTATCCTCAACACTGAAGCTTTCTTT. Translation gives CASILNTEAFF.

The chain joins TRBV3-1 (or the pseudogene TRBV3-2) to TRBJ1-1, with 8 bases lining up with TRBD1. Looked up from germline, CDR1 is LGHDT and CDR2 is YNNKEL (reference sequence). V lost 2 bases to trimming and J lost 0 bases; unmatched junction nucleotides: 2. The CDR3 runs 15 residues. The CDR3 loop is CASSQTGGLNTEAFF. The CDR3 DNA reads TGTGCCAGCAGCCAAACAGGGGGACTGAACACTGAAGCTTTCTTT.

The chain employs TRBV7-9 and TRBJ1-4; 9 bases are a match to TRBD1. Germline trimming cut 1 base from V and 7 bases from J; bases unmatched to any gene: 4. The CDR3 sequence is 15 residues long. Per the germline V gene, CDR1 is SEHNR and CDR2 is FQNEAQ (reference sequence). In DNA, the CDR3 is TGTGCCAGCAGCTTAGTGGACAGGGGTAGTGAAAAACTGTTTTTT. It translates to CASSLVDRGSEKLFF.

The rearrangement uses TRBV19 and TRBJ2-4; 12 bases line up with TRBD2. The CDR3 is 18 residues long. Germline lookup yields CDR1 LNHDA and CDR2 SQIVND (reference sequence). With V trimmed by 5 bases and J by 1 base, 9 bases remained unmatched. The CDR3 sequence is CASSGQTTSGGAKNIQYF. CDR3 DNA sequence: TGTGCCAGTAGTGGACAAACTACTAGCGGGGGGGCCAAAAACATTCAGTACTTC. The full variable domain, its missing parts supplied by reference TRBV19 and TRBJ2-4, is DGGITQSPKYLFRKEGQNVTLSCEQNLNHDAMYWYRQDPGQGLRLIYYSQIVNDFQKGDIAEGYSVSREKKESFPLTVTSAQKNPTAFYLCASSGQTTSGGAKNIQYFGAGTRLSVL.

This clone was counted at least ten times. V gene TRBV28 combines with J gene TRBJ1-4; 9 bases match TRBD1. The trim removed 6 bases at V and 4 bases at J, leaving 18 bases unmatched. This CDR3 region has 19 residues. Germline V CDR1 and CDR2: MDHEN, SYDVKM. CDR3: CASSPGQGGPSRFNEKLFF. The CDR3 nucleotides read TGTGCCAGCAGCCCGGGACAGGGAGGACCGTCCCGATTTAATGAAAAACTGTTTTTT.

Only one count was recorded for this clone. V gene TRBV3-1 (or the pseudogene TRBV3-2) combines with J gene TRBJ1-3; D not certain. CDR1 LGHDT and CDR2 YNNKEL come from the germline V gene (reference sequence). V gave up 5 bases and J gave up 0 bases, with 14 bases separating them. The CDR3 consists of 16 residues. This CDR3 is CASSLLDSISGNTIYF. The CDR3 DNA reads TGTGCCAGCAGCTTACTGGACTCAATCTCTGGAAACACCATATATTTT.

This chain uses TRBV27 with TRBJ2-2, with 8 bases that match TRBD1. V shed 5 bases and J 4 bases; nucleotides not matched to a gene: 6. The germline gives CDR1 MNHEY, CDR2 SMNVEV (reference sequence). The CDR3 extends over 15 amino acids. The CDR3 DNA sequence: TGTGCCAGCAGTCCCTCACAGGGGGGCACCGGGGAGCTGTTTTTT. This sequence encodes CASSPSQGGTGELFF.

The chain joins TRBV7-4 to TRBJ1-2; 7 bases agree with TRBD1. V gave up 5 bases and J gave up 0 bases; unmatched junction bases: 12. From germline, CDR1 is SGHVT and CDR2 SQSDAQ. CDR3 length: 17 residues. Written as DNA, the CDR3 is TGTGCCAGCAGCCCAGGGGCGACAGGGACACCTAACTATGGCTACACCTTC. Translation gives CASSPGATGTPNYGYTF.

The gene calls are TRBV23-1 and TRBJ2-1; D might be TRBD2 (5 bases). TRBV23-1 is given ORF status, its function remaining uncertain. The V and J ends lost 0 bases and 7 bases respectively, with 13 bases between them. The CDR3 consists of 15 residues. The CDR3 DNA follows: TGCGCCAGCAGTCAATCAAGAGGGAACGATAATGAGCAGTTCTTC. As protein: CASSQSRGNDNEQFF.

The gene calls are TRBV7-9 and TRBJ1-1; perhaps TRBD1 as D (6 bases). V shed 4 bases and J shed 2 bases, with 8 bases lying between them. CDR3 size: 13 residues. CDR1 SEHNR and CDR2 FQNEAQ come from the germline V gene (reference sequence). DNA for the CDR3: TGTGCCAGCAGCTCCAGGGGAAACACTGAAGCTTTCTTT. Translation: CASSSRGNTEAFF.

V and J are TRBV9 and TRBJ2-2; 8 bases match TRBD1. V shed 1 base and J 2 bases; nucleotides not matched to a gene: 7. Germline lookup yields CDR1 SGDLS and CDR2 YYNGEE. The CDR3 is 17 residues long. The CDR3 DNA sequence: TGTGCCAGCAGCGTATCGGAGACAGGGGTTAACACCGGGGAGCTGTTTTTT. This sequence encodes CASSVSETGVNTGELFF.

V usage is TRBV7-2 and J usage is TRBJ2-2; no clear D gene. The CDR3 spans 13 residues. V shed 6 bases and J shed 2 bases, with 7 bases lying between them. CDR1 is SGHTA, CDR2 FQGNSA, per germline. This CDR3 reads CASSNINTGELFF. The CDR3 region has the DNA TGTGCCAGCAGTAACATAAACACCGGGGAGCTGTTTTTT.